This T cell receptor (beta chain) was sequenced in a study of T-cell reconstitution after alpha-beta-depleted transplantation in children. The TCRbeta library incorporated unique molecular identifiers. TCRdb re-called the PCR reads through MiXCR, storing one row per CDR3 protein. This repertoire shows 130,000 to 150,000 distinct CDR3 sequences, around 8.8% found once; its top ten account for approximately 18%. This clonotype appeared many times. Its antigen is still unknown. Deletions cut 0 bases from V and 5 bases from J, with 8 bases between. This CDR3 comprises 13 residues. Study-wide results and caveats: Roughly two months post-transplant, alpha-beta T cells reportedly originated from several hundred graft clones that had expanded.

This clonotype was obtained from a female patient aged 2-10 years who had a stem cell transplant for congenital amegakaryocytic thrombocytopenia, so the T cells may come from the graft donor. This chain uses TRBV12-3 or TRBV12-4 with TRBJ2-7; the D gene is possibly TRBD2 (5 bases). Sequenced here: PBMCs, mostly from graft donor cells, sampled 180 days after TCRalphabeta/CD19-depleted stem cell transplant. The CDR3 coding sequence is TGTGCCAGCAGTTTAGCCGAGGGCCACGAGCAGTACTTC. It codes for CASSLAEGHEQYF.